Following are 7 T cell receptor beta chains from one sample sequenced in a study of blood T cell repertoires in COVID-19. This table comes from immunoSEQ multiplex PCR, and its TCRdb copy is limited to in-frame clones, with some not included. Of approximately 380,000 clones listed, 85% are singletons. The material sequenced was peripheral blood. These receptor sequences come from a woman aged 18-29 years with acute or convalescent COVID-19.

This clone was found a few times. The chain carries TRBV18 and TRBJ1-2, with TRBD1 identical over 9 bases. The CDR3 is 16 residues long. Losses at the gene ends were 3 bases for V and 4 bases for J; bases not matched to a gene: 9. Per germline, CDR1 KGHSH and CDR2 LQKENI. In DNA form, the CDR3 reads TGTGCCAGCTCACCCCCGGGACAGGGCAGCGGCTATGGCTACACCTTC. This encodes CASSPPGQGSGYGYTF.

The rearrangement links TRBV2 to TRBJ2-7, with 9 positions matching TRBD1. The CDR3 is 13 amino acids. The V and J ends lost 7 bases and 6 bases, in that order; junction bases with no gene match: 7. CDR1 SNHLY and CDR2 FYNNEI come from the germline V gene. The CDR3 spells CASNRDREREQYF. The CDR3 DNA sequence: TGTGCCAGCAACCGGGACAGGGAACGCGAGCAGTACTTC.

This chain connects TRBV29-1 to TRBJ1-1; TRBD1 is a possible D gene (6 bases). Trimming shortened V by 6 bases and J by 4 bases, and 24 bases separated the two germline ends. The CDR3 loop spans 16 amino acids. Germline values: CDR1 SQVTM, CDR2 ANQGSEA. This CDR3 is CSVKERGGAGATEAFF. DNA of the CDR3: TGCAGCGTCAAAGAGCGGGGGGGCGCCGGGGCCACTGAAGCTTTCTTT.

This chain uses TRBV20-1 with TRBJ1-2; a possible D gene is TRBD1 (5 bases). This CDR3 is built from 13 residues. V lost 3 bases to trimming and J lost 4 bases, with 12 bases between them. Germline V gene lookup returns CDR1 DFQATT and CDR2 SNEGSKA (reference sequence). Here the CDR3 reads CSASGADPYGYTF. For the CDR3, the DNA is TGCAGTGCTAGTGGGGCCGACCCCTATGGCTACACCTTC.

The chain employs TRBV6-6 and TRBJ2-7; 11 bases align to TRBD2. The CDR3 sequence is 16 residues long. The V gene end was trimmed by 6 bases and the J gene end by 1 base; junction bases not matched to a gene: 8. Germline V gene sequence: CDR1 MNHNY, CDR2 SVGAGI (reference sequence). DNA of the CDR3: TGTGCCAGCAGAACTAGCGGGAGAAAATATTCCTACGAGCAGTACTTC. It specifies CASRTSGRKYSYEQYF.

This sequence joins TRBV5-6 and TRBJ1-2, with D hard to call. The germline CDR1 and CDR2 sequences are SGHDT and YYEEEE. The ends were cut back, 1 base at V and 2 bases at J, with 12 bases in the middle. CDR3 length: 15 residues. For the CDR3, the DNA is TGTGCCAGCAGCTTGATGGCAGTGTTAAACTATGGCTACACCTTC. Its protein product is CASSLMAVLNYGYTF. Drawing the rest from reference TRBV5-6 and TRBJ1-2, the complete variable domain is DAGVTQSPTHLIKTRGQQVTLRCSPKSGHDTVSWYQQALGQGPQFIFQYYEEEERQRGNFPDRFSGHQFPNYSSELNVNALLLGDSALYLCASSLMAVLNYGYTFGSGTRLTVV.

The rearrangement uses TRBV7-8 and TRBJ1-1; D remains unclear. The V end was cut by 3 bases, the J end by 3 bases, with 8 bases between. The CDR3 consists of 13 residues. Germline values: CDR1 SGHVS, CDR2 FQNEAQ. In DNA, the CDR3 is TGTGCCAGCAGCTTGGTAGTGGACACTGAAGCTTTCTTT. It specifies CASSLVVDTEAFF.